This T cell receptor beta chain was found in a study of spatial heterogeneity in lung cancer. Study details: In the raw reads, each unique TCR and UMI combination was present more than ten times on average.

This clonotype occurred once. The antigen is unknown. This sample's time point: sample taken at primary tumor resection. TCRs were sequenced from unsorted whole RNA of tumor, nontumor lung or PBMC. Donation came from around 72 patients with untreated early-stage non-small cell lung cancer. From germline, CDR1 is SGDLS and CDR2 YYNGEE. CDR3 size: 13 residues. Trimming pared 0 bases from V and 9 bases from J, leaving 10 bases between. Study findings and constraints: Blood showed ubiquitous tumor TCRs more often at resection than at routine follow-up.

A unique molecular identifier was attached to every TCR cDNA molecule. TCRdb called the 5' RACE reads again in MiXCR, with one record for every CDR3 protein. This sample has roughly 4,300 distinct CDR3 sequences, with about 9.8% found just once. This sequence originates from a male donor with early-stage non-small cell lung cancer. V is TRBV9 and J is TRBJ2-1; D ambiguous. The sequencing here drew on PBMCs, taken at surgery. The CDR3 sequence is CASSVAIGREQFF. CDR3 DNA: TGTGCCAGCAGCGTAGCGATAGGGCGTGAGCAGTTCTTC.